A single sample gave rise to the 24 T cell receptor beta chains below, sequenced in a study of lymphopenia after photon versus proton radiotherapy. The method was immunoSEQ multiplex PCR; TCRdb's version includes in-frame clones alone and lacks a portion of them. Of 35,000 to 45,000 clones listed, over 65% are singletons. The sample was peripheral blood, taken from a patient treated with photon-based radiotherapy. Receptors originate from a man over 45 with gastric cancer.

The V gene is TRBV10-2, the J gene TRBJ1-1; 10 bases are a match to TRBD1. With V trimmed by 7 bases and J by 4 bases, 12 bases remained unmatched. The CDR3 consists of 16 residues. Germline CDR1 is WSHSY and CDR2 is SAAADI. CDR3 amino acids: CASIDRGRGFATEAFF. Here the CDR3 DNA reads TGCGCCAGCATTGACAGGGGGCGAGGTTTTGCCACTGAAGCTTTCTTT.

The chain is built from TRBV2 and TRBJ2-7; D tentatively fits TRBD1 or TRBD2 (6 bases each). Trimming took 6 bases from V and 3 from J, leaving 12 bases between them. Germline V gives CDR1 SNHLY, CDR2 FYNNEI. The CDR3 totals 13 residues. The CDR3 loop is CASSPQGGYEQYF. The CDR3 DNA follows: TGTGCCAGCAGCCCACAGGGAGGCTACGAGCAGTACTTC.

CDR3: CASSFLAYEQFF. In nucleotides, the CDR3 is TGTGCCAGCAGCTTCCTAGCATATGAGCAGTTCTTC. This chain joins TRBV7-8 and TRBJ2-1; maybe TRBD2 (5 bases). Germline assignment: CDR1 SGHVS and CDR2 FQNEAQ. Deletions cut 3 bases from V and 8 bases from J, with 8 bases between. CDR3 length equals 12 residues. Full variable domain (rest looked up from reference TRBV7-8 and TRBJ2-1): GAGVSQSPRYKVAKRGQDVALRCDPISGHVSLFWYQQALGQGPEFLTYFQNEAQLDKSGLPSDRFFAERPEGSVSTLKIQRTQQEDSAVYLCASSFLAYEQFFGPGTRLTVL.

The gene calls are TRBV5-1 and TRBJ2-2; a possible D gene is TRBD1 (6 bases). Trimming left V 3 bases short and J 1 base short, with 10 bases between. CDR3 size: 15 residues. Germline V gives CDR1 SGHRS, CDR2 YFSETQ. CDR3: CASSSGHVNTGELFF. CDR3 in DNA: TGCGCCAGCAGCTCGGGACATGTGAACACCGGGGAGCTGTTTTTT.

This chain links TRBV28 with TRBJ2-7; a weak D match, TRBD1 (7 bases). The germline CDR1 and CDR2 sequences are MDHEN and SYDVKM. V dropped 5 bases and J dropped 0 bases, with 26 bases sitting between them. The CDR3 totals 19 residues. CDR3 residues: CASSAYRGSRLANSYEQYF. The CDR3 DNA is TGTGCCAGCAGTGCCTACAGGGGCTCCCGGCTAGCGAACTCCTACGAGCAGTACTTC. The full variable domain, in which reference TRBV28 and TRBJ2-7 provide the parts outside the CDR3, is DVKVTQSSRYLVKRTGEKVFLECVQDMDHENMFWYRQDPGLGLRLIYFSYDVKMKEKGDIPEGYSVSREKKERFSLILESASTNQTSMYLCASSAYRGSRLANSYEQYFGPGTRLTVT.

The chain couples TRBV27 to TRBJ1-2, with D hard to call. Per germline, CDR1 MNHEY and CDR2 SMNVEV (reference sequence). The CDR3 is 15 amino acids. The germline V and J ends were trimmed by 3 bases and 3 bases, with 14 bases remaining between them. This CDR3 reads CASSFGRLPYYGYTF. The DNA of the CDR3 is TGTGCCAGCAGTTTTGGAAGATTACCTTACTATGGCTACACCTTC.

This chain uses TRBV5-1 with TRBJ1-1; no firm D call. The CDR3 has 14 residues. Germline values: CDR1 SGHRS, CDR2 YFSETQ. V was pared by 0 bases and J by 6 bases, with 12 bases between. The CDR3 bases are TGCGCCAGCAGCTTGGGTGGGGTACGTGCTGAAGCTTTCTTT. Translation: CASSLGGVRAEAFF.

The chain employs TRBV28 and TRBJ2-7, with 8 nucleotides matching TRBD2. The CDR3 is 16 residues long. With V trimmed by 3 bases and J by 3 bases, 10 bases remained unmatched. Germline CDR1 MDHEN, CDR2 SYDVKM. The CDR3 region is CASSLLRQSGSYEQYF. The CDR3 coding sequence is TGTGCCAGCAGTTTGCTTCGTCAAAGCGGGAGCTACGAGCAGTACTTC.

The rearrangement joins TRBV9 to TRBJ2-1; D is tentatively TRBD1 or TRBD2 (5 bases each). CDR1 and CDR2 (germline): SGDLS, YYNGEE. The length of the CDR3 is 15 residues. V lost 3 bases, J lost 5 bases, and 15 bases lay in between. The CDR3 spells CASSGPGGPHNEQFF. The DNA of the CDR3 is TGTGCCAGCAGCGGCCCTGGGGGACCTCACAATGAGCAGTTCTTC.

The DNA for the CDR3 is TGTGCCAGCTCACCCCTAGGGACTAGCGGGAGGGCCTCGACAGATACGCAGTATTTT. It specifies CASSPLGTSGRASTDTQYF. The V gene is TRBV18, the J gene TRBJ2-3, with 16 bases lining up with TRBD2. V lost 3 bases to trimming and J lost 3 bases; unmatched junction nucleotides: 9. The CDR3 has 19 residues. CDR1 is KGHSH and CDR2 is LQKENI in the germline V gene.

The chain carries TRBV11-2 and TRBJ1-1; tentatively, D is TRBD1 (5 bases). The germline V gene encodes CDR1 SGHAT and CDR2 FQNNGV. V was clipped by 0 bases and J by 0 bases, with 8 bases between them. The CDR3 covers 15 residues. This chain's CDR3 is CASSLDPGLNTEAFF. The DNA for the CDR3 is TGTGCCAGCAGCTTAGATCCAGGGTTGAACACTGAAGCTTTCTTT.

The chain recombines TRBV19 with TRBJ1-1; D is perhaps TRBD1 (6 bases). Germline CDR1 and CDR2: LNHDA and SQIVND (reference sequence). Between the trimmed V and J ends, which lost 6 bases and 4 bases, there was a span of 18 bases. The CDR3 loop spans 15 amino acids. The CDR3 is CASSAQGGLGTEAFF. Here the CDR3 DNA reads TGTGCCAGTAGCGCACAGGGTGGTTTGGGCACTGAAGCTTTCTTT.

V usage is TRBV2 and J usage is TRBJ1-1; D is possibly TRBD1 (6 bases). CDR1 and CDR2 from the germline V gene are SNHLY and FYNNEI. CDR3 length equals 15 residues. The V end was cut by 8 bases, the J end by 2 bases, with 18 bases between. CDR3 sequence: CASEIVRGSNTEAFF. The CDR3, as DNA: TGTGCCAGCGAAATTGTAAGGGGGAGTAACACTGAAGCTTTCTTT.

The chain combines TRBV7-6 with TRBJ2-1; 9 bases fit TRBD2. In germline, CDR1 is SGHVS, CDR2 FNYEAQ. This CDR3 spans 15 amino acids. V shed 1 base, J shed 10 bases, and the junction held 8 bases outside the gene matches. The CDR3 coding sequence is TGTGCCAGCAGCTTAGTGGTAGCGGGAGTACTAGAGCAGTTCTTC. It translates to CASSLVVAGVLEQFF.

This chain links TRBV28 with TRBJ2-7, with TRBD1 matching 7 bases. Trimming removed 2 bases from V and 9 bases from J; junction bases left unmatched: 10. Germline V gene lookup returns CDR1 MDHEN and CDR2 SYDVKM. The CDR3 totals 14 residues. CDR3 sequence (DNA): TGTGCCAGCAGTTTAATTGACAGGGCGGCTGGGCAGTACTTC. Translation: CASSLIDRAAGQYF.

Turning to this clone: An end of the junction does not agree with germline; a read error may underlie this. The V and J genes are TRBV13 and TRBJ2-2, with a tentative D call TRBD1 (7 bases). The CDR3 runs to 16 residues. CDR1 is PRHDT and CDR2 is FYEKMQ in the germline V gene (reference sequence). CDR3 sequence reads: CASSLGGTENTGELFF. Written as DNA, the CDR3 is TGTGCCAGCAGCCTAGGAGGGACAGAGAACACCGGGGAGCTGTTTTTT.

The V call is TRBV9, the J call TRBJ1-3, with a possible D match to TRBD1 (5 bases). The V gene's germline CDR1 is SGDLS and CDR2 YYNGEE. V lost 0 bases and J lost 0, with 13 bases in between. The CDR3 consists of 17 residues. CDR3 protein: CASSVGDSRASGNTIYF. The CDR3 DNA reads TGTGCCAGCAGCGTAGGCGACAGCCGTGCCTCTGGAAACACCATATATTTT.

The rearrangement joins TRBV29-1 to TRBJ2-3; TRBD2 matches at 9 bases. The CDR3 consists of 14 residues. Germline assignment: CDR1 SQVTM and CDR2 ANQGSEA. V dropped 6 bases and J dropped 2; count of bases not matched to a gene: 6. CDR3 in amino acids: CSVDEGLATDTQYF. In DNA form, the CDR3 reads TGCAGCGTCGACGAGGGACTAGCCACAGATACGCAGTATTTT.

The V call is TRBV6-5, the J call TRBJ2-7, with 8 bases aligning to TRBD2. Germline V gene lookup returns CDR1 MNHEY and CDR2 SVGAGI. The CDR3 extends over 14 amino acids. Unmatched junction bases numbered 5, after V lost 6 bases and J lost 1 base. The CDR3, as DNA: TGTGCCAGCAGCCGGGGACTAGATTCCTACGAGCAGTACTTC. This gives the protein CASSRGLDSYEQYF.

V usage is TRBV5-5 and J usage is TRBJ2-6; D tentatively fits TRBD1 or TRBD2 (5 bases each). The CDR3 sequence is 17 residues long. Trimming removed 0 bases at V and 1 base at J, with 11 bases between. Germline V lookup: CDR1 SGHKS, CDR2 YYEKEE (reference sequence). The CDR3 DNA is TGTGCCAGCAGCTTGGGGACTTGGGGGTCTGGGGCCAACGTCCTGACTTTC. This sequence encodes CASSLGTWGSGANVLTF. The complete variable domain, with remaining parts taken from reference TRBV5-5 and TRBJ2-6, reads DAGVTQSPTHLIKTRGQQVTLRCSPISGHKSVSWYQQVLGQGPQFIFQYYEKEERGRGNFPDRFSARQFPNYSSELNVNALLLGDSALYLCASSLGTWGSGANVLTFGAGSRLTVL.

This clone was picked up one time. The chain links TRBV18 to TRBJ2-2; 9 positions agree with TRBD2. The CDR3 has 16 residues. Germline-derived CDR1 and CDR2 are KGHSH and LQKENI. V shed 3 bases and J 4 bases; nucleotides not matched to a gene: 6. The CDR3 spells CASSPSGSRGTGELFF. Written as DNA, the CDR3 is TGTGCCAGCTCACCTAGCGGGAGTCGGGGCACCGGGGAGCTGTTTTTT.

The chain combines TRBV4-1 with TRBJ1-1; D gene uncertain. Germline V gene data show CDR1 as MGHRA and CDR2 as YSYEKL. This CDR3 has 15 residues. V lost 2 bases, J lost 2 bases, and 12 bases lay in between. This CDR3 is CASSQLGSVNTEAFF. The CDR3 DNA reads as TGCGCCAGCAGCCAACTAGGAAGCGTTAACACTGAAGCTTTCTTT.

DNA for the CDR3: TGTGCCAGCAAGATTCGATCTAGCGGTCCGAACCAAGAGACCCAGTACTTC. It codes for CASKIRSSGPNQETQYF. This rearrangement joins TRBV5-6 to TRBJ2-5; 7 nucleotides align to TRBD2. V lost 6 bases, J lost 0 bases, and 14 bases stayed unmatched. CDR1 is SGHDT, CDR2 YYEEEE, per germline. The CDR3 covers 17 residues.

J is TRBJ1-6 and V is TRBV19; D not resolved. The V gene lost 7 bases and the J gene lost 3 bases, with 7 bases spanning the gap. Germline values: CDR1 LNHDA, CDR2 SQIVND (reference sequence). This CDR3 has 13 residues. The CDR3 reads CASMGGYNSPLHF. The CDR3, as DNA: TGTGCCAGTATGGGCGGCTATAATTCACCCCTCCACTTT.